The 21 T cell receptor beta chains below all came from one sample that was sequenced in a study of shared clonotypes between healthy human individuals (dated by TCRdb to between 2020 and 2021). Library construction relied on the immunoSEQ multiplex PCR assay. TCRdb's version of the immuneACCESS table is confined to in-frame rearrangements and falls short of the full clone set. An unresolved V gene accounts for under half of the shortfall where checked; the remainder is of unknown origin. Recorded for this sample are about 120,000 clones; about 70% of them occurred a single time. Jointly, the top ten make up roughly a quarter of the sample. Sequences were obtained from memory CD8+ T cells sorted from blood. Taken with the paper, the label for cell subset or site translates to: CD45RO+ cells pooled with CCR7-negative TemRA cells. These receptors came from a woman aged 25-40 years in good health.

Note on this clone: A much larger clonotype is one base distant, so this may be a read error. This sample also contains other DNA sequences that code for the same CDR3. J is TRBJ1-1 and V is TRBV28; D is ambiguous. The CDR3 is made up of 14 amino acids. Deletions cut 5 bases from V and 3 bases from J, with 13 bases between. The germline gives CDR1 MDHEN, CDR2 SYDVKM. CDR3 residues: CASSPNLAYTEAFF. CDR3 nucleotides: TGTGCCAGCAGTCCCAACTTAGCTTACACTGAAGCTTTCTTT.

This clone occurred once. This chain joins TRBV21-1 and TRBJ2-2; the table's D call TRBD2 went unverified against the DNA. TRBV21-1 is a pseudogene locus. The CDR3 contains 17 residues. The CDR3 DNA follows: TGTGCCAGCAGCAAAGGGGCGGGAGAAGAAAACACCGGGGAGCTGTTTTTT. Its translation: CASSKGAGEENTGELFF.

This clone is medium-sized in the sample. CDR3 DNA sequence: TGCGCCAGCAGCCCGGGACTAGCGGGATTCGAGTACTTC. Encoded protein: CASSPGLAGFEYF. The J gene is TRBJ2-7, the V gene TRBV5-1; 13 nucleotides align to TRBD2. This CDR3 has 13 residues. Germline V gene lookup returns CDR1 SGHRS and CDR2 YFSETQ. Trimming removed 4 bases from V and 11 bases from J; junction bases left unmatched: 6.

This clone was seen a handful of times. The rearrangement uses TRBV7-9 and TRBJ2-2, with unresolved D. CDR1 SEHNR and CDR2 FQNEAQ come from the germline V gene (reference sequence). V shed 3 bases and J shed 4 bases, with 3 bases lying between them. CDR3 size: 12 residues. CDR3 amino acids: CASSLSTGELFF. CDR3 nucleotides: TGTGCCAGCAGCTTGTCCACCGGGGAGCTGTTTTTT.

The chain has TRBV6-5 and TRBJ2-1; no definite D call. The V and J ends lost 2 bases and 0 bases respectively, with 11 bases between them. The CDR3 spans 16 residues. The germline V gene has CDR1 MNHEY and CDR2 SVGAGI. The chain's CDR3 is CASSYDVSSSYNEQFF. The CDR3 nucleotides read TGTGCCAGCAGTTACGACGTTAGTAGCTCCTACAATGAGCAGTTCTTC.

This clone was counted between two and nine times. The chain joins TRBV2 to TRBJ2-1; a possible D gene is TRBD2 (6 bases). Germline CDR1 reads SNHLY; CDR2 reads FYNNEI. V lost 5 bases and J 6 bases, leaving 14 bases between the germline ends. The CDR3 runs 14 residues. CDR3 protein: CASSPLAAINEQFF. CDR3 DNA: TGTGCCAGCAGTCCATTAGCGGCCATCAATGAGCAGTTCTTC.

This clone was seen a few times. The J gene is TRBJ1-1, the V gene TRBV19; a possible D gene is TRBD1 (5 bases). V lost 3 bases and J lost 3, with 14 bases in between. The CDR3 consists of 15 residues. Germline V gene data show CDR1 as LNHDA and CDR2 as SQIVND (reference sequence). This CDR3 is CASSIWGVSDTEAFF. Written as DNA, the CDR3 is TGTGCCAGTAGTATCTGGGGGGTGTCGGACACTGAAGCTTTCTTT.

The chain joins TRBV28 to TRBJ2-7; 7 bases map to TRBD2. V dropped 2 bases and J dropped 3; count of bases not matched to a gene: 7. Germline V gene sequence: CDR1 MDHEN, CDR2 SYDVKM. The CDR3 length is 15 residues. DNA for the CDR3: TGTGCCAGCAGTTTAGTCCTAGCGGCGATCTACGAGCAGTACTTC. Translating gives CASSLVLAAIYEQYF.

The genes are TRBV9 and TRBJ2-1; weak D call: TRBD2 (5 bases). The CDR3 covers 15 residues. Trimming pared 0 bases from V and 9 bases from J, leaving 16 bases between. The germline V gene has CDR1 SGDLS and CDR2 YYNGEE. This chain's CDR3 is CASSVARFGAGEQFF. CDR3 nucleotides: TGTGCCAGCAGCGTAGCGAGGTTCGGCGCGGGTGAGCAGTTCTTC.

The CDR3 DNA sequence: TGTGCCAGCAGCTTGGTATTAAACACTGAAGCTTTCTTT. As protein: CASSLVLNTEAFF. The chain couples TRBV5-8 to TRBJ1-1; D not certain. Germline lookup yields CDR1 SGHTS and CDR2 YDEGEE. V was pared by 0 bases and J by 2 bases, with 5 bases between. The CDR3 extends over 13 amino acids. The variable domain in full, completed from reference TRBV5-8 and TRBJ1-1, reads EAGVTQSPTHLIKTRGQQATLRCSPISGHTSVYWYQQALGLGLQFLLWYDEGEERNRGNFPPRFSGRQFPNYSSELNVNALELEDSALYLCASSLVLNTEAFFGQGTRLTVV.

This clone has just one count. The rearrangement links TRBV28 to TRBJ2-5; 7 bases line up with TRBD1. CDR3 size: 16 residues. Unmatched junction bases numbered 11, after V lost 5 bases and J lost 2 bases. Germline V gene lookup returns CDR1 MDHEN and CDR2 SYDVKM. CDR3 sequence: CASSLPGTARQETQYF. CDR3 DNA sequence: TGTGCCAGCAGTCTTCCCGGGACAGCCAGACAAGAGACCCAGTACTTC.

V is TRBV28 and J is TRBJ2-2, with 7 bases that match TRBD2. The J segment lost 3 bases and the V segment lost 5 bases, leaving 9 bases of the junction unmatched. Germline values: CDR1 MDHEN, CDR2 SYDVKM. This CDR3 has 16 amino acids. In DNA, the CDR3 is TGTGCCAGCAGTCAGGCGACTAGCACCGACACCGGGGAGCTGTTTTTT. This sequence encodes CASSQATSTDTGELFF. The full variable domain, its missing parts supplied by reference TRBV28 and TRBJ2-2, is DVKVTQSSRYLVKRTGEKVFLECVQDMDHENMFWYRQDPGLGLRLIYFSYDVKMKEKGDIPEGYSVSREKKERFSLILESASTNQTSMYLCASSQATSTDTGELFFGEGSRLTVL.

This clone was seen ten or more times. The V call is TRBV6-4, the J call TRBJ2-2; TRBD2 is a possible D gene (6 bases). Germline V CDR1 and CDR2: MRHNA, SNTAGT. This CDR3 is 14 amino acids long. V was clipped by 3 bases and J by 4 bases, with 9 bases between them. The CDR3 nucleotides are TGTGCCAGCAGTGAACTAGCACGCACCGGGGAGCTGTTTTTT. Encoded protein: CASSELARTGELFF.

The CDR3 DNA is TGTGCCAGCAGTTTAACGGCGGGAGGTCTTTACGAGCAGTACTTC. Its protein product is CASSLTAGGLYEQYF. The V and J genes are TRBV28 and TRBJ2-7, with 8 positions matching TRBD2. With V trimmed by 2 bases and J by 4 bases, 7 bases remained unmatched. This CDR3 region has 15 residues. CDR1 and CDR2 (germline): MDHEN, SYDVKM.

In nucleotides, the CDR3 is TGCAGCGTTGCTGGTTGGCGGGCAAACTCCTACGAGCAGTACTTC. Translated, it gives CSVAGWRANSYEQYF. This sequence joins TRBV29-1 and TRBJ2-5, with a tentative D call TRBD2 (5 bases). The J call may not be correct, given that the DNA end is closer to TRBJ2-7. The CDR3 is made up of 15 amino acids. Germline assignment: CDR1 SQVTM and CDR2 ANQGSEA.

This chain joins TRBV7-3 and TRBJ2-1, with no clear D. V lost 5 bases and J 8 bases, leaving 22 bases between the germline ends. This CDR3 contains 16 residues. In germline, CDR1 is SGHTA, CDR2 FQGTGA. The CDR3 spells CASSPHYSPEGHEQFF. In DNA form, the CDR3 reads TGTGCCAGCAGCCCCCATTATAGCCCCGAAGGCCATGAGCAGTTCTTC.

This clone was found once. This rearrangement joins TRBV11-2 to TRBJ2-7; 10 bases align to TRBD2. Trimming at V came to 1 base and at J to 0 bases, leaving 9 bases not matched to a gene. From germline, CDR1 is SGHAT and CDR2 FQNNGV. CDR3 size: 18 residues. The DNA of the CDR3 is TGTGCCAGCAGCTTAGGGCTAGCGGGAGTTGGGAGCTCCTACGAGCAGTACTTC. It encodes CASSLGLAGVGSSYEQYF.

This chain connects TRBV5-4 to TRBJ1-1; D ambiguous. The germline CDR1 and CDR2 sequences are SGHNT and YYREEE (reference sequence). This CDR3 spans 14 amino acids. With 2 bases removed from V and 4 bases from J, the gap between germline ends came to 12 bases. The CDR3 nucleotides are TGTGCCAGCAGCTTAACCAAGGGTGTCACTGAAGCTTTCTTT. Its translation is CASSLTKGVTEAFF.

Relative to its sample, this clone is hyperexpanded. The chain uses TRBV7-8 and TRBJ1-1, with D perhaps TRBD1 (5 bases). The germline V and J ends were trimmed by 5 bases and 1 base, with 11 bases remaining between them. The CDR3 extends over 14 amino acids. The germline gives CDR1 SGHVS, CDR2 FQNEAQ. The CDR3 bases are TGTGCCAGCAGCGCCTCGACAGAGAACACTGAAGCTTTCTTT. Translated: CASSASTENTEAFF.

The rearrangement joins TRBV25-1 to TRBJ2-7; unclear D gene. V was clipped by 1 base and J by 2 bases, with 15 bases between them. Germline CDR1 MGHDK, CDR2 SYGVNS. This CDR3 comprises 16 residues. The CDR3 loop reads CASSELPLGTAYEQYF. The DNA for the CDR3 is TGTGCCAGCAGTGAATTGCCCCTGGGAACAGCCTACGAGCAGTACTTC.

There are a few counts of this clone. The chain uses TRBV7-9 and TRBJ2-7; 10 bases fit TRBD2. This CDR3 is 16 amino acids long. Germline CDR1 is SEHNR and CDR2 is FQNEAQ (reference sequence). Losses at the gene ends were 5 bases for V and 1 base for J; bases not matched to a gene: 8. CDR3 sequence (DNA): TGTGCCAGCAGCCAGGACGGGACTAGCGTATCCTACGAGCAGTACTTC. Translation: CASSQDGTSVSYEQYF.